Below, 23 T cell receptor beta chains from the same sample are listed, as sequenced in a study of blood T cell repertoires in COVID-19. The repertoire was sequenced with immunoSEQ multiplex PCR; TCRdb's copy has only in-frame clones and lacks some. Of roughly 40,000 clones listed, around 74% are singletons. The specimen sequenced was peripheral blood. These TCRs come from a man aged 65 to 85 with acute or convalescent COVID-19.

The CDR3 DNA follows: TGTGCCAGCAGTTCCGGGACAGCTGGGGAAAAACTGTTTTTT. Encoded protein: CASSSGTAGEKLFF. The genes are TRBV6-5 and TRBJ1-4; 7 nucleotides line up with TRBD1. The trim removed 4 bases at V and 8 bases at J, leaving 7 bases unmatched. This CDR3 spans 14 amino acids. Germline V CDR1 and CDR2: MNHEY, SVGAGI.

The CDR3 protein is CASSLRGEDGYTF. The CDR3 coding sequence is TGTGCCAGCAGCTTACGAGGGGAGGATGGCTACACCTTC. V gene TRBV13 combines with J gene TRBJ1-2, with a tentative D call TRBD1 (5 bases). There are 13 residues in the CDR3. CDR1 PRHDT and CDR2 FYEKMQ come from the germline V gene (reference sequence). V was pared by 2 bases and J by 6 bases, with 10 bases between.

The rearrangement joins TRBV19 to TRBJ1-1, with D hard to call. This CDR3 contains 13 residues. Trimming stripped 6 bases from V and 5 bases from J, with 13 bases between. Germline V gene data show CDR1 as LNHDA and CDR2 as SQIVND (reference sequence). The CDR3 reads CASSPLLVTEAFF. DNA for the CDR3: TGTGCCAGTAGCCCACTACTTGTTACTGAAGCTTTCTTT.

The sample holds a few counts of this clone. CDR3 nucleotides: TGCGCCAGCAGTGGTTTGGGACTAGCGGGGTCGGGGGATGAGCAGTTCTTC. The encoded protein is CASSGLGLAGSGDEQFF. The genes are TRBV10-1 and TRBJ2-1, with 13 bases fitting TRBD2. The CDR3 covers 17 residues. Germline-derived CDR1 and CDR2 are WNHNN and SYGVQD (reference sequence). V lost 4 bases and J lost 8; bases outside the gene matches: 11.

V usage is TRBV4-1 and J usage is TRBJ2-7; TRBD1 matches 9 bases. Germline V gene lookup returns CDR1 MGHRA and CDR2 YSYEKL. This CDR3 is built from 15 residues. V lost 4 bases, J lost 2 bases, and 6 bases stayed unmatched. CDR3 amino acids: CASSLFDRGAYEQYF. CDR3 in DNA: TGCGCCAGCAGCCTATTCGACAGGGGGGCCTACGAGCAGTACTTC.

This clone came up once. The chain joins TRBV29-1 to TRBJ2-1; a possible D gene is TRBD2 (6 bases). The CDR3 totals 16 residues. With 0 bases removed from V and 4 bases from J, the gap between germline ends came to 16 bases. The germline V gene has CDR1 SQVTM and CDR2 ANQGSEA. Here the CDR3 reads CSVEEVGRSIYNEQFF. DNA for the CDR3: TGCAGCGTTGAAGAAGTTGGGAGGTCAATTTACAATGAGCAGTTCTTC.

This clone was counted between two and nine times. The CDR3 nucleotides are TGTGCCAGCAGTAATAGCGGGAGAGATAATGAGCAGTTCTTC. Protein sequence: CASSNSGRDNEQFF. This chain links TRBV2 with TRBJ2-1; 9 nucleotides agree with TRBD2. The CDR3 covers 14 residues. The germline V gene encodes CDR1 SNHLY and CDR2 FYNNEI. After removal of 5 bases from V and 7 bases from J, the junction contained 6 bases not matched to a gene.

The chain links TRBV5-1 to TRBJ2-1; 7 bases are a match to TRBD1. V shed 6 bases, J shed 8 bases, and the junction held 11 bases outside the gene matches. The CDR3 length is 14 residues. From germline, CDR1 is SGHRS and CDR2 YFSETQ. The CDR3 sequence: CASTGTGVFDEQFF. CDR3 nucleotides: TGCGCCAGCACAGGAACAGGGGTTTTCGATGAGCAGTTCTTC.

This chain connects TRBV5-1 to TRBJ2-7; 7 nucleotides align to TRBD1. Germline values: CDR1 SGHRS, CDR2 YFSETQ. This CDR3 spans 13 amino acids. V was clipped by 1 base and J by 6 bases; unmatched bases: 4. The CDR3 is CASSLSGDSEQYF. CDR3 in DNA: TGCGCCAGCAGCTTGTCAGGGGACAGCGAGCAGTACTTC.

This sequence joins TRBV28 and TRBJ2-2, with D maybe TRBD1 (5 bases). This CDR3 spans 13 amino acids. CDR1 and CDR2 from the germline V gene are MDHEN and SYDVKM. V was cut by 5 bases and J by 6 bases, with 10 bases left in between. Here the CDR3 reads CASSPQGAGELFF. CDR3 sequence (DNA): TGTGCCAGCAGTCCGCAGGGCGCCGGGGAGCTGTTTTTT.

J is TRBJ1-2 and V is TRBV4-2; the D is unclear. Trimming cost V 1 base and J 5 bases, with 11 bases left between them. There are 14 residues in the CDR3. Germline assignment: CDR1 LGHNA and CDR2 YNFKEQ. The CDR3 region is CASSQVEFPYGYTF. The DNA for the CDR3 is TGTGCCAGCAGCCAAGTAGAGTTCCCTTATGGCTACACCTTC.

V is TRBV24-1 and J is TRBJ2-7; TRBD2 agrees at 8 bases. Germline values: CDR1 KGHDR, CDR2 SFDVKD. The CDR3 is 14 amino acids. V dropped 4 bases and J dropped 5; count of bases not matched to a gene: 6. The CDR3 region is CATSETGTSNEQYF. DNA of the CDR3: TGTGCCACCAGTGAGACCGGGACTAGTAACGAGCAGTACTTC.

The V gene is TRBV19, the J gene TRBJ1-4, with D unclear. The CDR3 contains 15 residues. Germline CDR1 is LNHDA and CDR2 is SQIVND (reference sequence). V gave up 3 bases and J gave up 4 bases, with 12 bases separating them. In nucleotides, the CDR3 is TGTGCCAGTAGTATCGGCGGCGGAGGTAATGAAAAACTGTTTTTT. Protein product: CASSIGGGGNEKLFF. Based on the CDR3 plus reference TRBV19 and TRBJ1-4, the full variable domain is DGGITQSPKYLFRKEGQNVTLSCEQNLNHDAMYWYRQDPGQGLRLIYYSQIVNDFQKGDIAEGYSVSREKKESFPLTVTSAQKNPTAFYLCASSIGGGGNEKLFFGSGTQLSVL.

This clone has only one observation. The V call is TRBV2, the J call TRBJ2-4; D uncertain. The V end lost 7 bases, the J end lost 0 bases, and 16 bases lay between the germline ends. The CDR3 is 16 residues long. Germline values: CDR1 SNHLY, CDR2 FYNNEI. In DNA, the CDR3 is TGTGCCAGCACCCCAAGATCAGATCTAGCCAAAAACATTCAGTACTTC. Translating gives CASTPRSDLAKNIQYF.

The chain couples TRBV5-4 to TRBJ1-3; TRBD1 aligns across 10 bases. The germline V gene encodes CDR1 SGHNT and CDR2 YYREEE (reference sequence). This CDR3 region has 15 residues. Losses at the gene ends were 4 bases for V and 6 bases for J; bases not matched to a gene: 7. The DNA of the CDR3 is TGTGCCAGCAGCCCCGGACAGGGGGGGGTAAACACCATATATTTT. Translation: CASSPGQGGVNTIYF.

The rearrangement uses TRBV5-6 and TRBJ2-1, with 10 bases identical to TRBD2. The CDR3 spans 15 residues. Germline V gene sequence: CDR1 SGHDT, CDR2 YYEEEE. Losses at the gene ends were 2 bases for V and 3 bases for J; bases not matched to a gene: 2. CDR3 sequence reads: CASSFSGRDYNEQFF. The DNA for the CDR3 is TGTGCCAGCAGCTTCAGCGGGAGGGACTACAATGAGCAGTTCTTC.

The chain uses TRBV10-3 and TRBJ2-1, with TRBD2 identical over 8 bases. V dropped 7 bases and J dropped 4; count of bases not matched to a gene: 3. Germline V gives CDR1 ENHRY, CDR2 SYGVKD. The CDR3 contains 13 residues. The CDR3 DNA is TGTGCCATCAAAGTAGCGGGATACAATGAGCAGTTCTTC. Protein sequence: CAIKVAGYNEQFF.

The chain has TRBV28 and TRBJ2-5, with D perhaps TRBD2 (6 bases). The CDR3 length is 17 residues. The ends were cut back, 8 bases at V and 2 bases at J, with 24 bases in the middle. Germline assignment: CDR1 MDHEN and CDR2 SYDVKM. The CDR3 DNA is TGTGCCAGCGCCCGACTTGGGGCCGCGGGGCAACAAGAGACCCAGTACTTC. It is translated as CASARLGAAGQQETQYF.

This clone was counted only a few times. V gene TRBV28 combines with J gene TRBJ1-2; D might be TRBD1 (5 bases). V lost 7 bases to trimming and J lost 7 bases, with 25 bases between them. The CDR3 totals 16 residues. Per the germline V gene, CDR1 is MDHEN and CDR2 is SYDVKM. CDR3 DNA sequence: TGTGCCAGCAAAATCTCATCCTCGTGGGGGGTTGGTGGCTACACCTTC. Its protein product is CASKISSSWGVGGYTF.

This chain uses TRBV6-4 with TRBJ2-1; TRBD2 agrees at 9 bases. The germline V gene encodes CDR1 MRHNA and CDR2 SNTAGT. CDR3 length equals 15 residues. The V and J ends lost 5 bases and 10 bases, in that order; junction bases with no gene match: 12. The CDR3, as DNA: TGTGCCAGCAGTTTGAGGACTAGCGTTCCAGGGGAGCAGTTCTTC. Residues: CASSLRTSVPGEQFF.

V and J are TRBV3-1 (or the pseudogene TRBV3-2) and TRBJ1-2, with D possibly TRBD1 on 6 matching bases. Trimming stripped 3 bases from V and 6 bases from J, with 11 bases between. This CDR3 region has 13 residues. Germline-derived CDR1 and CDR2 are LGHDT and YNNKEL (reference sequence). CDR3 nucleotides: TGTGCCAGCAGCCACCAGGGGCATGATGGCTACACCTTC. Protein: CASSHQGHDGYTF.

The chain recombines TRBV4-3 with TRBJ1-6; 7 nucleotides align to TRBD1. V dropped 1 base and J dropped 9; count of bases not matched to a gene: 9. This CDR3 has 16 amino acids. The germline CDR1 and CDR2 sequences are LGHNA and YSLEER. The CDR3 sequence is CASSQGPTGSASPLHF. In DNA, the CDR3 is TGCGCCAGCAGCCAAGGGCCGACAGGGTCGGCTTCACCCCTCCACTTT.

This clone was counted a few times. The gene calls are TRBV3-1 (or the pseudogene TRBV3-2) and TRBJ2-7, with TRBD2 matching 10 bases. Germline V gives CDR1 LGHDT, CDR2 YNNKEL (reference sequence). This CDR3 has 16 residues. Germline trimming cut 2 bases from V and 5 bases from J; bases unmatched to any gene: 9. CDR3 protein: CASSQSFLAGANEQYF. The CDR3 DNA follows: TGTGCCAGCAGCCAATCTTTCCTAGCGGGAGCCAACGAGCAGTACTTC.